A single sample is the source of the 10 T cell receptor beta chains below, sequenced in a study of blood T cell repertoires in COVID-19. Libraries were prepared by immunoSEQ multiplex PCR; TCRdb keeps only in-frame clonotypes and omits some of them. The sample has about 200,000 clones, over 80% seen once. Sequenced sample: peripheral blood. The receptors shown here come from a man aged 60 to 75 with COVID-19, enrolled during active disease.

The chain uses TRBV29-1 and TRBJ1-3; D gene unclear. Germline CDR1 and CDR2: SQVTM and ANQGSEA. V lost 6 bases, J lost 0 bases, and 9 bases lay in between. The CDR3 is made up of 13 amino acids. The CDR3: CSVGGDSGNTIYF. In DNA form, the CDR3 reads TGCAGCGTCGGCGGGGACTCTGGAAACACCATATATTTT.

The chain joins TRBV3-1 (or the pseudogene TRBV3-2) to TRBJ1-4; a possible D gene is TRBD1 (6 bases). V dropped 4 bases and J dropped 8 bases, with 14 bases sitting between them. Per germline, CDR1 LGHDT and CDR2 YNNKEL (reference sequence). This CDR3 region has 14 residues. CDR3 loop: CASSLRTEREKLFF. The CDR3 DNA reads as TGTGCCAGCAGCCTACGGACAGAAAGGGAAAAACTGTTTTTT.

The V and J genes are TRBV7-2 and TRBJ2-7; 8 nucleotides line up with TRBD1. This CDR3 comprises 13 residues. Germline CDR1 is SGHTA and CDR2 is FQGNSA. Germline trimming cut 5 bases from V and 6 bases from J; bases unmatched to any gene: 6. CDR3 sequence reads: CASSGQGVGEQYF. The CDR3 DNA is TGTGCCAGCAGCGGACAGGGAGTAGGCGAGCAGTACTTC.

This clone was observed a handful of times. The chain links TRBV19 to TRBJ2-3; the match to TRBD1 covers 9 bases. The V gene's germline CDR1 is LNHDA and CDR2 SQIVND (reference sequence). After removal of 4 bases from V and 5 bases from J, the junction contained 4 bases not matched to a gene. The CDR3 has 14 amino acids. The CDR3 loop is CASSRTGVLDTQYF. CDR3 in DNA: TGTGCCAGTAGTAGGACAGGGGTGTTAGATACGCAGTATTTT.

The CDR3 nucleotides read TGTGCCTCTATAAGGGAGGTGAACACTGAAGCTTTCTTT. Protein product: CASIREVNTEAFF. The chain carries TRBV10-3 and TRBJ1-1; D is uncertain. The germline CDR1 and CDR2 sequences are ENHRY and SYGVKD. Trimming removed 11 bases from V and 0 bases from J, with 13 bases in between. This CDR3 has 13 amino acids.

This chain connects TRBV5-5 to TRBJ1-1, with 9 bases matching TRBD1. The junction had 4 bases not matched to a gene; V was cut back by 2 bases and J by 5 bases. The CDR3 extends over 14 amino acids. The germline CDR1 and CDR2 sequences are SGHKS and YYEKEE (reference sequence). CDR3 residues: CASSFTGGWTEAFF. DNA of the CDR3: TGTGCCAGCAGCTTTACAGGGGGCTGGACTGAAGCTTTCTTT.

The V and J genes are TRBV18 and TRBJ1-6; TRBD1 aligns across 11 bases. J lost 8 bases, V lost 4 bases, and 4 bases had no gene match. The length of the CDR3 is 15 residues. Germline V gives CDR1 KGHSH, CDR2 LQKENI. This CDR3 reads CASSRTGQGDSPLHF. CDR3 bases: TGTGCCAGCTCACGAACGGGACAGGGGGATTCACCCCTCCACTTT. Complete variable domain (other parts from reference TRBV18 and TRBJ1-6): NAGVMQNPRHLVRRRGQEARLRCSPMKGHSHVYWYRQLPEEGLKFMVYLQKENIIDESGMPKERFSAEFPKEGPSILRIQQVVRGDSAAYFCASSRTGQGDSPLHFGNGTRLTVT.

V and J are TRBV4-1 and TRBJ2-5; TRBD2 aligns across 7 bases. V trimming: 4 bases; J trimming: 1 base; junction bases outside the gene matches: 12. The V gene's germline CDR1 is MGHRA and CDR2 YSYEKL. The CDR3 contains 17 residues. CDR3 nucleotides: TGCGCCAGCAGCCCCTACGGGAGGAGAGCGGGCCAAGAGACCCAGTACTTC. Residues: CASSPYGRRAGQETQYF.

This chain links TRBV18 with TRBJ1-2; D ambiguous. Trimming took 1 base from V and 3 from J, leaving 9 bases between them. This CDR3 has 14 residues. Germline lookup yields CDR1 KGHSH and CDR2 LQKENI. CDR3 DNA: TGTGCCAGCTCACCACGAGAGGCGGACTATGGCTACACCTTC. It encodes CASSPREADYGYTF.

The gene calls are TRBV6-5 and TRBJ1-3, with D hard to call. This CDR3 contains 12 residues. The V gene's germline CDR1 is MNHEY and CDR2 SVGAGI. Deletions cut 4 bases from V and 4 bases from J, with 5 bases between. The CDR3 bases are TGTGCCAGCAGTTCGGGGGGAAACACCATATATTTT. Protein sequence: CASSSGGNTIYF.